This T cell receptor beta chain was retrieved from a study of T-cell memory formation after mild COVID-19 (dated by TCRdb to about 2021). Regarding the study in general: TCR sequence clusters from the two donors were largely donor specific. In a couple of donors, T-cell clones that expanded and contracted after mild COVID-19 were tracked by sequencing TCRalpha and TCRbeta repertoires over time. The cohort was made up of two young adult volunteers, one female and one male, who were previously healthy. General conclusions and limits of the study: SARS-CoV-2 specificity was not confirmed for the second-wave clones peaking on day 37. From day 15 to 85, contracting clones showed balanced CD4/CD8 phenotypes, whereas a second wave of clones that expanded from day 15 to 37 leaned towards CD4+. Contracting CD4+ clones appeared mostly in the CM and EM memory subsets, whereas CD8+ clones were enriched in EMRA. Some responding clones were detected in pre-infection memory, which suggested that pre-existing cross-reactive memory T cells had joined the SARS-CoV-2 response. The study covered only a couple of mild cases, and larger cohorts including severe cases with pre-infection samples were considered necessary.

This clonotype has more than one count but fewer than ten. The antigen it recognizes is unknown. The input lacks base qualities; no much larger clone sits a single base away. Between the V and J ends, shortened by 0 bases and 4 bases respectively, the junction contains 11 bases. From the germline V gene, CDR1 is SGDLS and CDR2 is YYNGEE. The CDR3 runs 15 amino acids, cysteine and phenylalanine included. Only the CDR3 DNA stays, 45 bases, in frame from base 1. Sequencing used an Illumina NovaSeq 6000. TCRalpha and TCRbeta cDNA libraries were built by 5'RACE with constant-segment primers, adding sample barcodes and unique molecular identifiers. Trizol reagent was used to extract RNA from every sample. Amplification of the libraries took two PCR steps, and the second step added a second sample barcode plus Illumina TruSeq adapters. The libraries were sequenced on an Illumina NovaSeq using 2 x 150 bp paired-end reads. Per the authors' processing: Reads were demultiplexed and collapsed into UMI-guided consensus sequences with migec v1.2.7. Using mixcr v2.1.11, the UMI consensuses were aligned to TRA and TRB V and J templates and assembled into clonotypes. A clonotype was counted as expanded or contracted only if both edgeR and NoisET called the change significant, with noise models trained on biological replicates. For edgeR calls, the thresholds were a false discovery rate-adjusted p below 0.01 and a log2 fold-change of 1. As an exploratory analysis of dynamics, max-normalized trajectories of the 1000 most abundant clonotypes were examined with PCA combined with hierarchical clustering. Separately sequenced CD4+ and CD8+ repertoires were used to assign the CD4 or CD8 phenotype of responding clones. In TCRdb, the public reads were trimmed at Q25 with fastp and aligned with MiXCR, with productive beta chains retained. CDR3 protein duplicates are merged, each entry listing the most common genes and DNA. These V and J calls originate from TCRdb's pipeline instead of the authors' own analysis. The sample table holds a few hundred thousand distinct CDR3 sequences, of which about a sixth were seen once. About 21% of the sample goes to the ten largest clones.

Ficoll-Paque density gradient centrifugation was used to isolate PBMCs. The chain uses TRBV9 and TRBJ2-1; a weak D assignment points to TRBD1 (6 bases agree). The origin of this receptor is a man aged 18 to 29 who had mild COVID-19 (a few samples of this study predate the infection). The sample titles of this study are shuffled in the database, so cell type and time point are left out; the donor was told from shared clones. Sequenced sample: PBMCs or a T cell subset sorted from them (not recorded which). The nucleotide sequence is given as TGTGCCAGCAGCGTAGAGGGGGATGGTTACAATGAGCAGTTCTTC. This sequence encodes CASSVEGDGYNEQFF.